The rows below give T cell receptor beta chains drawn from one sample of a study of blood T cell repertoires in COVID-19. Assay used: immunoSEQ multiplex PCR; TCRdb lists only in-frame clones, some missing. The sample contains 280,000 or so clones, 88% of which appear only once. Sequencing was carried out using peripheral blood. The receptors shown here come from a man in his late teens or twenties with active or convalescent COVID-19. Both conserved end residues are part of each CDR3. Each record gives: V gene, J gene, clone size, D gene, CDR3 protein, CDR3 DNA. D genes are given only for firm matches. Clone size appears in some rows only: once, few, many, or a class for an expanded clone.

v_gene: TRBV27
j_gene: TRBJ1-2
abundance: NA
d_gene: TRBD1
CDR3aa: CASSARQGLYGYTF
CDR3nt: TGTGCCAGCAGTGCAAGACAGGGGCTCTATGGCTACACCTTC

v_gene: TRBV6-5
j_gene: TRBJ1-6
abundance: few
d_gene: NA
CDR3aa: CATRGLGGSNSPLHF
CDR3nt: TGTGCCACCCGAGGTCTGGGGGGAAGTAATTCACCCCTCCACTTT

v_gene: TRBV2
j_gene: TRBJ1-1
abundance: NA
d_gene: NA
CDR3aa: CASSEYGGGEAFF
CDR3nt: TGTGCCAGCAGTGAATACGGGGGAGGTGAAGCTTTCTTT

v_gene: TRBV6-5
j_gene: TRBJ2-5
abundance: NA
d_gene: NA
CDR3aa: CASSLRDSQETQYF
CDR3nt: TGTGCCAGCAGTTTACGGGACTCGCAAGAGACCCAGTACTTC

v_gene: TRBV11-2
j_gene: TRBJ2-1
abundance: NA
d_gene: NA
CDR3aa: CASSSSLDRNEQFF
CDR3nt: TGTGCCAGCAGCTCCTCCTTGGACAGAAATGAGCAGTTCTTC

v_gene: TRBV4-3
j_gene: TRBJ2-7
abundance: NA
d_gene: NA
CDR3aa: CASSLDSYAHEQYF
CDR3nt: TGCGCCAGCAGCCTGGACAGCTATGCGCACGAGCAGTACTTC

v_gene: TRBV16
j_gene: TRBJ1-2
abundance: NA
d_gene: NA
CDR3aa: CASSQSGTPNYGYTF
CDR3nt: TGTGCCAGCAGCCAGTCCGGGACACCTAACTATGGCTACACCTTC

v_gene: TRBV28
j_gene: TRBJ1-2
abundance: NA
d_gene: TRBD1
CDR3aa: CASSLSQGAGDYGYTF
CDR3nt: TGTGCCAGCAGTTTATCTCAGGGGGCGGGCGACTATGGCTACACCTTC

v_gene: TRBV4-1
j_gene: TRBJ2-6
abundance: NA
d_gene: TRBD1
CDR3aa: CASSQGQIIFSGANVLTF
CDR3nt: TGCGCCAGCAGCCAGGGACAGATCATTTTCTCTGGGGCCAACGTCCTGACTTTC

v_gene: TRBV20-1
j_gene: TRBJ1-1
abundance: few
d_gene: NA
CDR3aa: CSAYAGAEAFF
CDR3nt: TGCAGTGCCTATGCGGGGGCTGAAGCTTTCTTT

v_gene: TRBV14
j_gene: TRBJ2-7
abundance: NA
d_gene: NA
CDR3aa: CASSQVSGAGYEQYF
CDR3nt: TGTGCCAGCAGCCAAGTATCAGGGGCAGGCTACGAGCAGTACTTC

v_gene: TRBV7-2
j_gene: TRBJ1-2
abundance: NA
d_gene: NA
CDR3aa: CASSLGNREGYGYTF
CDR3nt: TGTGCCAGCAGCTTAGGAAACAGGGAGGGCTATGGCTACACCTTC

v_gene: TRBV7-2
j_gene: TRBJ1-5
abundance: NA
d_gene: TRBD1
CDR3aa: CASSPRGTAGRNSNQPQHF
CDR3nt: TGTGCCAGCAGCCCGAGAGGGACAGCAGGGCGAAATAGCAATCAGCCCCAGCATTTT

v_gene: TRBV7-9
j_gene: TRBJ1-2
abundance: NA
d_gene: NA
CDR3aa: CASSGADYGYTF
CDR3nt: TGTGCCAGCAGCGGAGCTGACTATGGCTACACCTTC

v_gene: TRBV19
j_gene: TRBJ2-7
abundance: NA
d_gene: NA
CDR3aa: CASSPAAFGGEYEQYF
CDR3nt: TGTGCCAGTAGTCCTGCGGCCTTCGGAGGGGAATACGAGCAGTACTTC

v_gene: TRBV4-1
j_gene: TRBJ2-1
abundance: NA
d_gene: NA
CDR3aa: CASSQGVVGLNHNEQFF
CDR3nt: TGCGCCAGCAGCCAAGGGGTGGTAGGACTTAACCACAATGAGCAGTTCTTC

v_gene: TRBV29-1
j_gene: TRBJ2-1
abundance: NA
d_gene: NA
CDR3aa: CSVGQVYNEQFF
CDR3nt: TGCAGCGTTGGACAGGTCTACAATGAGCAGTTCTTC

v_gene: TRBV7-9
j_gene: TRBJ1-1
abundance: few
d_gene: NA
CDR3aa: CASSLEAAREAFF
CDR3nt: TGTGCCAGCAGCTTAGAGGCGGCTAGAGAAGCTTTCTTT

v_gene: TRBV5-4
j_gene: TRBJ2-6
abundance: NA
d_gene: NA
CDR3aa: CASSPVLGKVSGANVLTF
CDR3nt: TGTGCCAGCAGCCCGGTGCTAGGAAAGGTCTCTGGGGCCAACGTCCTGACTTTC

v_gene: TRBV5-6
j_gene: TRBJ2-1
abundance: NA
d_gene: NA
CDR3aa: CASSFGQRLFNEQFF
CDR3nt: TGTGCCAGCAGCTTCGGACAGCGTCTCTTCAATGAGCAGTTCTTC

v_gene: TRBV9
j_gene: TRBJ1-3
abundance: NA
d_gene: NA
CDR3aa: CASSDRQDSGNTIYF
CDR3nt: TGTGCCAGCAGCGACCGACAGGACTCTGGAAACACCATATATTTT

v_gene: TRBV2
j_gene: TRBJ1-6
abundance: NA
d_gene: TRBD1
CDR3aa: CATRPDGTANSPLHF
CDR3nt: TGTGCCACCCGCCCGGACGGGACAGCTAATTCACCCCTCCACTTT

v_gene: TRBV7-9
j_gene: TRBJ2-5
abundance: NA
d_gene: NA
CDR3aa: CASSIREFQETQYF
CDR3nt: TGTGCCAGCAGCATCAGGGAATTTCAAGAGACCCAGTACTTC

v_gene: TRBV3-1/TRBV3-2
j_gene: TRBJ2-1
abundance: NA
d_gene: NA
CDR3aa: CASSYDRFDEQFF
CDR3nt: TGTGCCAGCAGCTACGACAGATTTGATGAGCAGTTCTTC

v_gene: TRBV27
j_gene: TRBJ2-1
abundance: NA
d_gene: NA
CDR3aa: CASSLLGDEQFF
CDR3nt: TGTGCCAGCAGTTTATTAGGAGATGAGCAGTTCTTC

v_gene: TRBV7-8
j_gene: TRBJ1-4
abundance: few
d_gene: TRBD1
CDR3aa: CASSLDRGREKLFF
CDR3nt: TGTGCCAGCAGCTTAGACAGGGGGCGAGAAAAACTGTTTTTT

v_gene: TRBV11-2
j_gene: TRBJ1-1
abundance: NA
d_gene: TRBD1
CDR3aa: CASSTQGDTEAFF
CDR3nt: TGTGCCAGCAGCACTCAGGGGGACACTGAAGCTTTCTTT

v_gene: TRBV20-1
j_gene: TRBJ1-2
abundance: NA
d_gene: NA
CDR3aa: CSARVDYGYTF
CDR3nt: TGCAGTGCTAGAGTCGACTATGGCTACACCTTC

v_gene: TRBV12-3/TRBV12-4
j_gene: TRBJ1-2
abundance: NA
d_gene: NA
CDR3aa: CASSSPLTF
CDR3nt: TGTGCCAGCAGCTCCCCCCTCACCTTC

v_gene: TRBV7-9
j_gene: TRBJ1-2
abundance: NA
d_gene: NA
CDR3aa: CASPDDSGGYTF
CDR3nt: TGTGCCAGCCCCGATGACTCTGGTGGCTACACCTTC

v_gene: TRBV6-5
j_gene: TRBJ1-2
abundance: once
d_gene: NA
CDR3aa: CASGTSLGYTF
CDR3nt: TGTGCCAGTGGGACATCTTTGGGCTACACCTTC

v_gene: TRBV18
j_gene: TRBJ2-6
abundance: few
d_gene: NA
CDR3aa: CASSRGPAVNVLTF
CDR3nt: TGTGCCAGCTCCCGCGGGCCAGCGGTCAACGTCCTGACTTTC

v_gene: TRBV7-2
j_gene: TRBJ1-3
abundance: NA
d_gene: TRBD1
CDR3aa: CASSFGTWGQKLSGNTIYF
CDR3nt: TGTGCCAGCAGCTTCGGGACTTGGGGACAGAAGCTCTCTGGAAACACCATATATTTT

v_gene: TRBV5-6
j_gene: TRBJ1-4
abundance: NA
d_gene: TRBD1
CDR3aa: CASSLGQGLNEKLFF
CDR3nt: TGTGCCAGCAGCTTGGGACAGGGGCTGAATGAAAAACTGTTTTTT

v_gene: TRBV7-2
j_gene: TRBJ2-3
abundance: few
d_gene: TRBD2
CDR3aa: CASSLAVPGLAGADTQYF
CDR3nt: TGTGCCAGCAGCTTAGCGGTCCCGGGACTAGCGGGGGCGGATACGCAGTATTTT

v_gene: TRBV12-3/TRBV12-4
j_gene: TRBJ2-7
abundance: NA
d_gene: TRBD1
CDR3aa: CASSVGTVYEQYF
CDR3nt: TGTGCCAGCAGTGTGGGGACAGTCTACGAGCAGTACTTC

v_gene: TRBV3-1/TRBV3-2
j_gene: TRBJ2-7
abundance: NA
d_gene: NA
CDR3aa: CASSQDTSGAYEQYF
CDR3nt: TGTGCCAGCAGCCAAGATACGTCGGGGGCCTACGAGCAGTACTTC

v_gene: TRBV25-1
j_gene: TRBJ1-3
abundance: NA
d_gene: NA
CDR3aa: CASSRVGNTIYF
CDR3nt: TGTGCCAGCAGCAGGGTTGGAAACACCATATATTTT

v_gene: TRBV19
j_gene: TRBJ1-1
abundance: NA
d_gene: NA
CDR3aa: CASSMDTPNTEAFF
CDR3nt: TGTGCCAGTAGTATGGACACTCCAAACACTGAAGCTTTCTTT

v_gene: TRBV11-2
j_gene: TRBJ2-2
abundance: once
d_gene: NA
CDR3aa: CASSSRTISTGELFF
CDR3nt: TGTGCCAGCAGCTCCCGGACTATCTCCACCGGGGAGCTGTTTTTT

v_gene: TRBV12-5
j_gene: TRBJ1-1
abundance: few
d_gene: NA
CDR3aa: CASGQGPLTEAFF
CDR3nt: TGTGCTAGTGGCCAGGGGCCCCTCACTGAAGCTTTCTTT

v_gene: TRBV25-1
j_gene: TRBJ2-3
abundance: NA
d_gene: TRBD1
CDR3aa: CASRKPGQGADTQYF
CDR3nt: TGTGCCAGCCGAAAGCCAGGACAGGGTGCAGATACGCAGTATTTT

v_gene: TRBV9
j_gene: TRBJ2-1
abundance: NA
d_gene: TRBD1
CDR3aa: CASSSRTGGVHNEQFF
CDR3nt: TGTGCCAGCAGCTCCCGGACAGGGGGTGTCCACAATGAGCAGTTCTTC

v_gene: TRBV4-3
j_gene: TRBJ2-7
abundance: NA
d_gene: NA
CDR3aa: CASSQEIQGLSYEQYF
CDR3nt: TGCGCCAGCAGCCAAGAGATCCAGGGATTATCCTACGAGCAGTACTTC

v_gene: TRBV4-3
j_gene: TRBJ2-3
abundance: NA
d_gene: TRBD2
CDR3aa: CASSQERPAGNTDTQYF
CDR3nt: TGCGCCAGCAGCCAGGAAAGGCCAGCGGGGAACACAGATACGCAGTATTTT

v_gene: TRBV4-1
j_gene: TRBJ2-7
abundance: NA
d_gene: NA
CDR3aa: CASSQPTGYYEQYF
CDR3nt: TGCGCCAGCAGCCAGCCGACAGGCTACTACGAGCAGTACTTC

v_gene: TRBV6-6
j_gene: TRBJ1-5
abundance: NA
d_gene: NA
CDR3aa: CASFGRDQPQHF
CDR3nt: TGTGCCAGCTTTGGGAGGGATCAGCCCCAGCATTTT

v_gene: TRBV7-9
j_gene: TRBJ2-7
abundance: NA
d_gene: NA
CDR3aa: CASSPPGQYEQYF
CDR3nt: TGTGCCAGCAGCCCGCCAGGACAGTACGAGCAGTACTTC

v_gene: TRBV19
j_gene: TRBJ1-2
abundance: NA
d_gene: NA
CDR3aa: CASNWGGGYTF
CDR3nt: TGTGCCAGTAATTGGGGAGGTGGCTACACCTTC

v_gene: TRBV4-1
j_gene: TRBJ1-4
abundance: once
d_gene: TRBD1
CDR3aa: CASSQGDRLATNEKLFF
CDR3nt: TGCGCCAGCAGCCAGGGGGACAGGCTCGCAACTAATGAAAAACTGTTTTTT

v_gene: TRBV7-6
j_gene: TRBJ2-7
abundance: NA
d_gene: TRBD1
CDR3aa: CASSLAGTGRHEQYF
CDR3nt: TGTGCCAGCAGCTTAGCGGGGACAGGGCGCCACGAGCAGTACTTC

v_gene: TRBV10-1
j_gene: TRBJ1-2
abundance: NA
d_gene: NA
CDR3aa: CASSEHRGIGYTF
CDR3nt: TGCGCCAGCAGTGAGCACCGGGGAATTGGCTACACCTTC

v_gene: TRBV11-2
j_gene: TRBJ1-6
abundance: NA
d_gene: NA
CDR3aa: CASSLGVVPYNSPLHF
CDR3nt: TGTGCCAGCAGCTTAGGAGTAGTTCCCTATAATTCACCCCTCCACTTT

v_gene: TRBV14
j_gene: TRBJ2-7
abundance: once
d_gene: NA
CDR3aa: CASSQGQAGYEQYF
CDR3nt: TGTGCCAGCAGCCAAGGACAGGCAGGCTACGAGCAGTACTTC

v_gene: TRBV15
j_gene: TRBJ2-3
abundance: NA
d_gene: NA
CDR3aa: CATSRAGTHFTDTQYF
CDR3nt: TGTGCCACCAGCAGAGCGGGGACTCATTTCACAGATACGCAGTATTTT